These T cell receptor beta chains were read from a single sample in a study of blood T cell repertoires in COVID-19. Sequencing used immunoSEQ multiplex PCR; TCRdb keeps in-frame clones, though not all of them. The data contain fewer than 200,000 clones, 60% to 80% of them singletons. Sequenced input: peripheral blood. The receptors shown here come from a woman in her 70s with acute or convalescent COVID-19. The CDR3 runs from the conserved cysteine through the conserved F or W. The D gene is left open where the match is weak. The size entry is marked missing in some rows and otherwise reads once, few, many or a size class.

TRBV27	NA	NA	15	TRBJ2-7	CASTPQGREEYEQYF	TGTGCCAGCACCCCCCAGGGGAGGGAAGAATACGAGCAGTACTTC
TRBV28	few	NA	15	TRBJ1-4	CASTSAGGANEKLFF	TGTGCCAGCACTTCGGCGGGGGGGGCTAATGAAAAACTGTTTTTT
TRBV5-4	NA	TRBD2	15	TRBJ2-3	CASSPPVGGRDTQYF	TGTGCCAGCAGCCCCCCCGTGGGGGGGAGGGATACGCAGTATTTT
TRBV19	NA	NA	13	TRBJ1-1	CASSTGVGTEAFF	TGTGCCAGTAGTACAGGGGTAGGTACTGAAGCTTTCTTT
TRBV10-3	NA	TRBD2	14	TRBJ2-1	CAISSGGSYNEQFF	TGTGCCATCAGCTCGGGAGGATCCTACAATGAGCAGTTCTTC
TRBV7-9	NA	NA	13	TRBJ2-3	CASSLVLGGTQYF	TGTGCCAGCAGCTTAGTCCTGGGAGGTACGCAGTATTTT
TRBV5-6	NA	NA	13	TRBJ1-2	CASSFPVVYGYTF	TGTGCCAGCAGCTTCCCGGTTGTTTATGGCTACACCTTC
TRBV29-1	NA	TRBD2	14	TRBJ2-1	CSVVPGLASGEQFF	TGCAGCGTCGTTCCGGGACTAGCCAGTGGTGAGCAGTTCTTC
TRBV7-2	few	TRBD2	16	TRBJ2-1	CASSLARREGLGEQFF	TGTGCCAGCAGCTTAGCCAGGCGGGAGGGCCTAGGTGAGCAGTTCTTC
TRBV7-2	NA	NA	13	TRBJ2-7	CASSLAREAEQYF	TGTGCCAGCAGCTTAGCCAGGGAGGCGGAGCAGTACTTC
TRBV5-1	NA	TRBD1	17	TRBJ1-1	CASSLIYRGIWNTEAFF	TGCGCCAGCAGCTTGATTTACAGGGGCATATGGAACACTGAAGCTTTCTTT
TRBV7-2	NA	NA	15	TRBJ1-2	CASSLTATLSYGYTF	TGTGCCAGCAGCTTGACAGCTACCTTGTCGTATGGCTACACCTTC
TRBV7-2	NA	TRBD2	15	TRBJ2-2	CASSRTSGSIGELFF	TGTGCCAGCAGCCGTACTAGCGGGAGTATCGGGGAGCTGTTTTTT
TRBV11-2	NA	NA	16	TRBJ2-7	CASSPLTLCEEAEQYF	TGTGCCAGCAGCCCGCTTACACTGTGCGAGGAGGCCGAGCAGTACTTC
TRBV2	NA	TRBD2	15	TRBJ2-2	CASSGGLAFPGELFF	TGTGCCAGCAGTGGGGGACTAGCATTTCCCGGGGAGCTGTTTTTT
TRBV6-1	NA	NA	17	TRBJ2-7	CASSEAVGRVFSYEQYF	TGTGCCAGCAGTGAAGCGGTTGGCAGGGTTTTCTCCTACGAGCAGTACTTC
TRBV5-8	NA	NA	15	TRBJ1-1	CASSLFAGARTEAFF	TGTGCCAGCAGCTTGTTCGCGGGTGCGCGTACTGAAGCTTTCTTT
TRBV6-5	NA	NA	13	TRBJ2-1	CASGGTAASEQFF	TGTGCCAGCGGCGGGACAGCGGCCTCCGAGCAGTTCTTC
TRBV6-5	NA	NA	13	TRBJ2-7	CASSYAGAYEQYF	TGTGCCAGCAGTTACGCAGGGGCCTACGAGCAGTACTTC
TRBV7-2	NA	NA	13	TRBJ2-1	CASSTQYRVEQFF	TGTGCCAGCAGCACCCAATACAGGGTTGAGCAGTTCTTC
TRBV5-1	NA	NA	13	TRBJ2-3	CASSLLGTDTQYF	TGCGCCAGCAGCTTGCTAGGCACAGATACGCAGTATTTT
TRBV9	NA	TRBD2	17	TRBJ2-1	CASSVALGLAGYNEQFF	TGTGCCAGCAGCGTAGCTCTCGGGCTAGCGGGTTACAATGAGCAGTTCTTC
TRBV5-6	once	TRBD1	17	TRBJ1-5	CASSSRTGGFSDQPQHF	TGTGCCAGCAGCTCGCGGACAGGGGGCTTTTCGGATCAGCCCCAGCATTTT
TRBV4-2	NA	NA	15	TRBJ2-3	CASSPRRSSTDTQYF	TGTGCCAGCAGCCCCCGTAGATCTAGCACAGATACGCAGTATTTT
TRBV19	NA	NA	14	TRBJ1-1	CASRSRAMNTEAFF	TGTGCCTCACGGTCCCGAGCGATGAACACTGAAGCTTTCTTT
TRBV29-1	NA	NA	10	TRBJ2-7	CSVGSREQYF	TGCAGCGTTGGATCGAGGGAGCAGTACTTC
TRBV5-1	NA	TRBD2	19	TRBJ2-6	CASSLSGEGYGSGANVLTF	TGCGCCAGCAGCTTGTCCGGGGAGGGATACGGGTCTGGGGCCAACGTCCTGACTTTC
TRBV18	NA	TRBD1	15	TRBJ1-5	CASSPPGQGNQPQHF	TGTGCCAGCTCACCACCCGGACAGGGCAATCAGCCCCAGCATTTT
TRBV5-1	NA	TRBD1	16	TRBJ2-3	CASSVEGQGATDTQYF	TGCGCCAGCAGCGTTGAGGGACAGGGGGCAACAGATACGCAGTATTTT
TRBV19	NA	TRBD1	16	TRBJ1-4	CASSGNTRGRSEKLFF	TGTGCCAGTAGTGGCAACACCAGGGGGCGGAGTGAAAAACTGTTTTTT
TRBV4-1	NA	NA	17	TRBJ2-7	CASSQFQGVISFYEQYF	TGCGCCAGCAGCCAATTCCAGGGCGTCATTTCGTTCTACGAGCAGTACTTC
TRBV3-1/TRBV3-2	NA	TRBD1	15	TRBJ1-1	CASSPRDRLNTEAFF	TGTGCCAGCAGCCCGCGGGACAGACTGAACACTGAAGCTTTCTTT
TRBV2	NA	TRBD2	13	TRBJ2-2	CASSGGGSGELFF	TGTGCCAGCAGTGGGGGCGGGAGCGGGGAGCTGTTTTTT
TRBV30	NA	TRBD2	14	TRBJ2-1	CAWRGSGEGSEQFF	TGTGCCTGGAGGGGTAGCGGGGAAGGAAGTGAGCAGTTCTTC
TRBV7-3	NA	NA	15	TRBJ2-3	CASSLGLPSKDTQYF	TGTGCCAGCAGCTTAGGACTTCCTAGCAAAGATACGCAGTATTTT
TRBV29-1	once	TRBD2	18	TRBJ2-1	CSVVSSGRATSSYNEQFF	TGCAGCGTTGTAAGTTCCGGGAGGGCCACCAGTTCCTACAATGAGCAGTTCTTC
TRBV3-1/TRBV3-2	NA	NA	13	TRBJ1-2	CASGEEGIYGYTF	TGTGCCAGCGGGGAGGAGGGCATCTATGGCTACACCTTC
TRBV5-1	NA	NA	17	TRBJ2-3	CASSFGYSLAGTDTQYF	TGCGCCAGCAGCTTTGGGTACAGCCTGGCAGGCACAGATACGCAGTATTTT
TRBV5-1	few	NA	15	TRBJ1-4	CASSLAWSRNEKLFF	TGCGCCAGCAGCTTGGCTTGGAGTCGTAATGAAAAACTGTTTTTT
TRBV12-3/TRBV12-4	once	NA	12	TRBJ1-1	CASSLAGLAAFF	TGTGCCAGCAGTTTAGCGGGGCTGGCAGCTTTCTTT
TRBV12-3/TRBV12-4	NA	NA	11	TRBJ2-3	CASSPLQEQYF	TGTGCCAGCAGCCCACTTCAGGAGCAGTATTTT
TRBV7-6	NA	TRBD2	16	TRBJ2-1	CASSPLSGSSYNEQFF	TGTGCCAGCAGCCCCCTAAGCGGGAGCTCCTACAATGAGCAGTTCTTC
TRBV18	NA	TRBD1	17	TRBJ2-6	CASSPGQGTSGANVLTF	TGTGCCAGCTCCCCGGGACAGGGGACTTCTGGGGCCAACGTCCTGACTTTC
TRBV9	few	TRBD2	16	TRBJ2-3	CASSPKGASGRRPQYF	TGTGCCAGCAGCCCTAAGGGGGCTAGCGGGAGAAGGCCGCAGTATTTT
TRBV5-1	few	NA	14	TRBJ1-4	CASSPRATNEKLFF	TGCGCCAGCAGCCCGCGAGCAACTAATGAAAAACTGTTTTTT
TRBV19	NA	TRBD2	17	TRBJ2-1	CASSIEGLAGGTNEQFF	TGTGCCAGTAGTATAGAAGGACTAGCGGGAGGGACGAATGAGCAGTTCTTC
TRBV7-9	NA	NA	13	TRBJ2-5	CASSQTDSETQYF	TGTGCCAGCAGCCAGACAGATTCAGAGACCCAGTACTTC
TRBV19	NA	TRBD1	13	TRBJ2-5	CASSMYRGETQYF	TGTGCCAGTAGTATGTACAGGGGAGAGACCCAGTACTTC